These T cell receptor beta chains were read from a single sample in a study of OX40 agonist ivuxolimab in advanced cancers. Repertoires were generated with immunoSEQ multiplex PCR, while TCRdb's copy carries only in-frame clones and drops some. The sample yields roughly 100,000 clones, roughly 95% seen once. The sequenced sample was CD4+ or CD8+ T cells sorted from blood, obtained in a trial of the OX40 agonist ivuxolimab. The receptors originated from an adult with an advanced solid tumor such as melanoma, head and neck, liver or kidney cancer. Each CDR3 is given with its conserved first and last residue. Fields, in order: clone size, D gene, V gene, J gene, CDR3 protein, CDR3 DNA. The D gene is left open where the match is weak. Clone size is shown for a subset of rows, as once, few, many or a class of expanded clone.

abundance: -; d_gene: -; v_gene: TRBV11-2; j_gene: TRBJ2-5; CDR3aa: CASSGQKETQYF; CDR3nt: TGTGCCAGCAGCGGACAGAAAGAGACCCAGTACTTC
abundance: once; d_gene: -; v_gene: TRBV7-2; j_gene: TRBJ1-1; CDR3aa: CASSHYEGSAFF; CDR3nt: TGTGCCAGCAGCCATTACGAGGGCAGTGCTTTCTTT
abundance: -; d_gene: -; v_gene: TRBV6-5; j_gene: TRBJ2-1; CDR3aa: CARRGSSYNEQFF; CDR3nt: TGTGCCAGGAGAGGTAGCTCCTACAATGAGCAGTTCTTC
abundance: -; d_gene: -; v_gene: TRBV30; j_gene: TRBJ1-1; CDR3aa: CAWSVGTHNAFF; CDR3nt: TGTGCCTGGAGTGTAGGGACACACAACGCTTTCTTT
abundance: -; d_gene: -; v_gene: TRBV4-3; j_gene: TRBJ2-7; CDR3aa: CASSLDRSYEQYF; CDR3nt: TGCGCCAGCAGCTTAGATCGGTCCTACGAGCAGTACTTC
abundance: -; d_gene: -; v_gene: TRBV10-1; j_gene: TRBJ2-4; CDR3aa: CASSPDKSISVQYF; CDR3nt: TGCGCCAGCAGTCCTGATAAGTCGATTTCGGTTCAGTACTTC
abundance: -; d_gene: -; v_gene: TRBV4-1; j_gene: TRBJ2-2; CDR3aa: CASSQTPAGELFF; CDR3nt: TGCGCCAGCAGCCAAACTCCGGCCGGGGAGCTGTTTTTT
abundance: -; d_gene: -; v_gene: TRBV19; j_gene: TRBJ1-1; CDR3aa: CASSVGNEAFF; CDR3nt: TGTGCCAGTAGTGTGGGGAATGAAGCTTTCTTT
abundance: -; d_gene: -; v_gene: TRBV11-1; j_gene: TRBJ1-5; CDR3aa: CASSLDQLQPQHF; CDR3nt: TGTGCCAGCAGCTTAGACCAACTTCAGCCCCAGCATTTT
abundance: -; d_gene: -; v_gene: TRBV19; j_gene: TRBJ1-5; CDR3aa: CASEEERAGSNQPQHF; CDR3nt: TGTGCCAGTGAGGAGGAGAGGGCGGGTAGCAATCAGCCCCAGCATTTT
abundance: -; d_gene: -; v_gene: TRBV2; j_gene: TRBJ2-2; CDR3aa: CAIPQRQSSGELFF; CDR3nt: TGTGCCATTCCGCAGAGACAGTCTTCCGGGGAGCTGTTTTTT
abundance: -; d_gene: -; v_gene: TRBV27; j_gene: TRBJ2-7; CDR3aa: CASSLGPRHEQYF; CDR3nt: TGTGCCAGCAGTTTGGGACCTAGGCACGAGCAGTACTTC
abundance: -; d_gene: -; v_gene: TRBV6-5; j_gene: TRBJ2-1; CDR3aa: CASSSLTDRSHQFF; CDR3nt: TGTGCCAGCAGCAGTTTGACGGACAGATCCCATCAGTTCTTC
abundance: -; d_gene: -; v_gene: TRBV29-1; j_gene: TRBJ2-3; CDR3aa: CSVFATDTQYF; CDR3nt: TGCAGCGTTTTTGCCACAGATACGCAGTATTTT
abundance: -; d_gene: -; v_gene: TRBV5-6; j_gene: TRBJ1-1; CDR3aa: CASSLGRGNEAFF; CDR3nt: TGTGCCAGCAGCTTGGGCAGGGGTAATGAAGCTTTCTTT